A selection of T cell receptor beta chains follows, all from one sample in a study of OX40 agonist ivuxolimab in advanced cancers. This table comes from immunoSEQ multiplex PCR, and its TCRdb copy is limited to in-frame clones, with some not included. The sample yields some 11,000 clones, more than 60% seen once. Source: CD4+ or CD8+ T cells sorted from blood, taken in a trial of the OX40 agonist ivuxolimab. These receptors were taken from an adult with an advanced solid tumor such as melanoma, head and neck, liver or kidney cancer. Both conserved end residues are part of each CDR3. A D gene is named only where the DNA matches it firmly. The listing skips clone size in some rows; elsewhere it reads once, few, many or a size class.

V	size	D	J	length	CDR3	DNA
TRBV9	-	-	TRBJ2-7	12	CASSSPRGEQYF	TGTGCCAGCAGCTCCCCTCGTGGAGAGCAGTACTTC
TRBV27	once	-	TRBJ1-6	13	CASSPIKGSPLHF	TGTGCCAGCAGTCCCATAAAGGGTTCACCCCTCCACTTT
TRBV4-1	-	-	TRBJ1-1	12	CASSQGSFGRYF	TGCGCCAGCAGCCAGGGGTCCTTCGGTAGGTACTTT
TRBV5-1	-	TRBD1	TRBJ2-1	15	CASSLGDRAYNEQFF	TGTGCCAGCAGCTTAGGCGACAGGGCCTACAATGAGCAGTTCTTC
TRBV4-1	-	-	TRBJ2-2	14	CASSQVGGAGELFF	TGCGCCAGCAGCCAAGTAGGGGGAGCCGGGGAGCTGTTTTTT
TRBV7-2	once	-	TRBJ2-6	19	CASSLAGPGESSGANVLTF	TGTGCCAGCAGCTTAGCAGGGCCAGGGGAGTCCTCTGGGGCCAACGTCCTGACTTTC
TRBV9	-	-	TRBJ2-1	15	CASSVAGQEYNEQFF	TGTGCCAGCAGCGTAGCAGGGCAGGAGTACAATGAGCAGTTCTTC
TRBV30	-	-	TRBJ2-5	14	CAWSLGSAEETQYF	TGTGCCTGGAGTCTCGGGTCCGCAGAGGAGACCCAGTACTTC
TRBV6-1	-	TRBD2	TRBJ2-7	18	CASSEVQFGLAEPYEQYF	TGTGCCAGCAGTGAAGTGCAATTCGGGCTAGCGGAGCCCTACGAGCAGTACTTC
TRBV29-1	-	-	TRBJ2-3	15	CSVGPGPAGTDTQYF	TGCAGCGTAGGACCGGGTCCGGCGGGCACAGATACGCAGTATTTT
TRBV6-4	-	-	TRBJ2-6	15	CASSEEGSGANVLTF	TGTGCCAGCAGTGAGGAGGGCTCTGGGGCCAACGTCCTGACTTTC
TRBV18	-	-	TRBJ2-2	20	CASSPYDSRGLTSYTGELFF	TGTGCCAGCTCACCATACGACAGCAGGGGACTAACATCGTACACCGGGGAGCTGTTTTTT
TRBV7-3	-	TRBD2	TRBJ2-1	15	CASSLNLARETEQFF	TGTGCCAGCAGCTTAAACTTGGCGCGGGAGACTGAGCAGTTCTTC
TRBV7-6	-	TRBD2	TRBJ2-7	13	CASSPGTRNEQYF	TGTGCCAGCAGCCCGGGGACTAGGAACGAGCAGTACTTC
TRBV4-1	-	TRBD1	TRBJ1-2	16	CASSQDGQGDFYGYTF	TGCGCCAGCAGCCAAGACGGCCAGGGGGACTTCTATGGCTACACCTTC
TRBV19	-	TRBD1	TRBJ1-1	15	CASSATDRGRVEAFF	TGTGCCAGTAGTGCGACCGACAGGGGGCGCGTTGAAGCTTTCTTT
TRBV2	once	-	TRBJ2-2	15	CASSGGTLNTGELFF	TGTGCCAGCAGTGGGGGGACATTGAACACCGGGGAGCTGTTTTTT
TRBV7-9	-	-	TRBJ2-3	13	CASSLLSTDTQYF	TGTGCCAGCAGCTTGTTGAGCACAGATACGCAGTATTTT
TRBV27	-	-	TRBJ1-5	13	CASSFGGHQPQHF	TGTGCCAGCAGTTTTGGGGGGCATCAGCCCCAGCATTTT
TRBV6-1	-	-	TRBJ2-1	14	CASEGGPGTGEQFF	TGTGCCAGCGAGGGCGGCCCTGGGACTGGTGAGCAGTTCTTC
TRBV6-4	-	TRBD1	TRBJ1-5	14	CASSYTGEVQPQHF	TGTGCCAGCAGCTATACAGGGGAGGTACAGCCCCAGCATTTT
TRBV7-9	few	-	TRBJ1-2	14	CASSLVSPGTGYTF	TGTGCCAGCAGCTTAGTATCCCCCGGGACTGGCTACACCTTC
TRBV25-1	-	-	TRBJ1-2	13	CASSESEGAGYTF	TGTGCCAGCAGTGAATCTGAAGGGGCTGGCTACACCTTC
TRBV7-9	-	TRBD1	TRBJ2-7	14	CASSPGQASYEQYF	TGTGCCAGCAGCCCCGGACAGGCCTCCTACGAGCAGTACTTC
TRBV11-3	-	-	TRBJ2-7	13	CASSLGQPYEQYF	TGTGCCAGCAGCCTGGGACAACCCTACGAGCAGTACTTC
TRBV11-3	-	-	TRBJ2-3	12	CASSNGPDTQYF	TGTGCCAGCAGCAATGGACCAGATACGCAGTATTTT
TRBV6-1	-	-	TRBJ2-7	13	CASKYVGTYEQYF	TGTGCCAGCAAATATGTGGGAACCTACGAGCAGTACTTC
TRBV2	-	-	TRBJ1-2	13	CASISGGGYGYTF	TGTGCCAGCATATCCGGGGGAGGCTATGGCTACACCTTC
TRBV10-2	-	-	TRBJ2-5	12	CASWGGLETQYF	TGCGCCAGCTGGGGGGGCCTAGAGACCCAGTACTTC
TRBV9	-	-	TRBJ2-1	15	CASSVGRLSYNEQFF	TGTGCCAGCAGCGTAGGACGACTCTCCTACAATGAGCAGTTCTTC
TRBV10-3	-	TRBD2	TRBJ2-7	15	CAISEGDYYSYEQYF	TGTGCCATCAGTGAGGGGGACTACTACTCCTACGAGCAGTACTTC
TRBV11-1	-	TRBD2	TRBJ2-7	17	CASSFKRGASSSYEQYF	TGTGCCAGCAGCTTCAAGCGGGGGGCCTCGAGCTCCTACGAGCAGTACTTC
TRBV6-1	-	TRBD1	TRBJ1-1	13	CASSQGAGTEAFF	TGTGCCAGCAGCCAGGGGGCAGGCACTGAAGCTTTCTTT
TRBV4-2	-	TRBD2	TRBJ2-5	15	CASSQGGTSAETQYF	TGTGCCAGCAGCCAAGGGGGGACTAGCGCCGAGACCCAGTACTTC
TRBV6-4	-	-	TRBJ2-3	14	CASSEEDGTDTQYF	TGTGCCAGCAGTGAGGAGGATGGCACAGATACGCAGTATTTT
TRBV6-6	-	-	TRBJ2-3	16	CASSFPSELATDTQYF	TGTGCCAGCAGTTTTCCCAGTGAGCTAGCCACAGATACGCAGTATTTT
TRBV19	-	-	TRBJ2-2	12	CASSMVAGELFF	TGTGCCAGTAGTATGGTGGCCGGGGAGCTGTTTTTT
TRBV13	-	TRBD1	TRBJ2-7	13	CASSAGDSYEQYF	TGTGCCAGCAGCGCCGGGGACAGCTACGAGCAGTACTTC
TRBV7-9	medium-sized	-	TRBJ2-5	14	CASSPRPVGETQYF	TGTGCCAGCAGTCCTAGGCCTGTAGGAGAGACCCAGTACTTC
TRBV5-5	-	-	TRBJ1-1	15	CASSQGAGLNTEAFF	TGTGCCAGCAGCCAAGGCGCAGGGCTGAACACTGAAGCTTTCTTT
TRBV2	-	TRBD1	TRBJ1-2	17	CASSEDRGTGWGYGYTF	TGTGCCAGCAGTGAAGACCGGGGGACAGGGTGGGGCTATGGCTACACCTTC
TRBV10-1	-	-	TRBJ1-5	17	CASSESKYEAGNQPQHF	TGCGCCAGCAGTGAGTCAAAATACGAGGCAGGCAATCAGCCCCAGCATTTT
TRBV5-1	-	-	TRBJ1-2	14	CASTPGASSYGYTF	TGCGCCAGCACCCCGGGGGCCTCCTCCTATGGCTACACCTTC
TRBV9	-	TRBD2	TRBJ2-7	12	CASSPGEGEQYF	TGTGCCAGCAGCCCGGGGGAGGGGGAGCAGTACTTC
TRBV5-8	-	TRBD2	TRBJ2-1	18	CASSLGTSGGTSYNEQFF	TGTGCCAGCAGCTTGGGTACTAGCGGGGGCACATCCTACAATGAGCAGTTCTTC
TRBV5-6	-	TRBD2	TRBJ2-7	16	CASSWGSGRGPSEQYF	TGTGCCAGCAGCTGGGGTAGCGGGAGAGGCCCCAGCGAGCAGTACTTC
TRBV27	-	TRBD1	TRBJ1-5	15	CASSWTGLGNQPQHF	TGTGCCAGCAGTTGGACAGGGCTGGGCAATCAGCCCCAGCATTTT
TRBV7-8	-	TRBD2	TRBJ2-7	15	CASSSLAGVSYEQYF	TGTGCCAGCAGCTCTCTAGCGGGGGTCTCCTACGAGCAGTACTTC
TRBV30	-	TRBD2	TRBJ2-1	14	CACPLAGVINEQFF	TGTGCCTGCCCACTAGCGGGGGTGATCAATGAGCAGTTCTTC
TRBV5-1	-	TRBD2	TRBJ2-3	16	CASSLYPGLATDTQYF	TGCGCCAGCAGCTTATATCCTGGACTAGCAACAGATACGCAGTATTTT